Listed here is a single T cell receptor (beta chain). Primers included in the PCR were 60 Vbeta and 13 Jbeta primers. Repertoires were generated with immunoSEQ multiplex PCR, while TCRdb's copy carries only in-frame clones and drops some. The sample carries 130,000 or so clones, roughly 76% recorded once. This record comes from a study of cytomegalovirus exposure and HLA in healthy donors. In germline, CDR1 is SGHKS, CDR2 YYEKEE (reference sequence). The V gene end was trimmed by 3 bases and the J gene end by 13 bases; junction bases not matched to a gene: 4. The CDR3 is made up of 11 amino acids. Specimen: PBMCs. This rearrangement joins TRBV5-5 to TRBJ2-1, with TRBD1 matching over 7 bases. The receptor was derived from a man aged 25 to 45 in good health and CMV-seronegative. CDR3 sequence (DNA): TGTGCCAGCAGCTACCGACAGGGACAGTTCTTC. Residues: CASSYRQGQFF. Filled out from reference TRBV5-5 and TRBJ2-1, the complete variable domain reads DAGVTQSPTHLIKTRGQQVTLRCSPISGHKSVSWYQQVLGQGPQFIFQYYEKEERGRGNFPDRFSARQFPNYSSELNVNALLLGDSALYLCASSYRQGQFFGPGTRLTVL.